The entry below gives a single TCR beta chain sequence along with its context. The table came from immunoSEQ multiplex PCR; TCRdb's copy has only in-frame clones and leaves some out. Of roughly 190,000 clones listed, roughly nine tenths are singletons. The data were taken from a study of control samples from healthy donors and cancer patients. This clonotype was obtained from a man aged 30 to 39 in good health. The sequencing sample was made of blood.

CDR3 nucleotides: TGTGCCAGCACCCGGACAGGGAACCATGGTGAAAAACTGTTTTTT. Translated: CASTRTGNHGEKLFF. V is TRBV2 and J is TRBJ1-4; 8 nucleotides match TRBD1. This CDR3 has 15 amino acids. V lost 7 bases and J lost 7; bases outside the gene matches: 11. Germline V CDR1 and CDR2: SNHLY, FYNNEI. The entire variable domain, with the rest obtained from reference TRBV2 and TRBJ1-4, is as follows: EPEVTQTPSHQVTQMGQEVILRCVPISNHLYFYWYRQILGQKVEFLVSFYNNEISEKSEIFDDQFSVERPDGSNFTLKIRSTKLEDSAMYFCASTRTGNHGEKLFFGSGTQLSVL.